This entry concerns a single TCR beta chain. Trimming left V 4 bases short and J 5 bases short, with 9 bases between. Looked up from germline, CDR1 is LNHDA and CDR2 is SQIVND (reference sequence). The CDR3 covers 13 residues. The sample is drawn from a study of blood T cell repertoires in COVID-19. Original methodology: Cell counts per sample came from amplifying reference gene primers. Using immunoSEQ multiplex PCR, the repertoire was profiled, and TCRdb retains in-frame clones only, with some absent. V and J calls and clone size are given by that table; D and trimming were obtained from the DNA. Among over 120,000 clones listed, just over 85% were seen once.

The rearrangement joins TRBV19 to TRBJ1-5; D perhaps matches TRBD1 (6 bases). Sample: PBMCs or T cells enriched from blood (not recorded which). This receptor was taken from a man between 50 and 59 years old who had recovered from COVID-19. The CDR3 here is CASSRAGDQPQHF. CDR3 sequence (DNA): TGTGCCAGTAGTAGGGCAGGGGATCAGCCCCAGCATTTT.